Presented here are 30 T cell receptor beta chains from one specimen sequenced in a study of Ad26.COV2.S vaccination and SARS-CoV-2 variants. The sample's treatment: 15 to 20 received Ad26.COV2.S at low or high dose, single or two shots; about 5 received placebo; per-sample allocation not given. At day 63 after the first vaccine or placebo injection, samples were drawn. Assay used: immunoSEQ multiplex PCR; TCRdb lists only in-frame clones, some missing. The profile shows some 300,000 clones, roughly 84% of them singletons. The sequences come from peripheral blood, collected in a trial of Ad26.COV2.S vaccine versus placebo. The receptors were sampled from a person aged 18-60 years who received the Ad26.COV2.S COVID-19 vaccine or a placebo.

V and J are TRBV9 and TRBJ1-5; 11 bases match TRBD1. Germline V gives CDR1 SGDLS, CDR2 YYNGEE. V was clipped by 4 bases and J by 3 bases; unmatched bases: 3. There are 15 residues in the CDR3. CDR3 protein: CASSPGQGVNQPQHF. The CDR3, as DNA: TGTGCCAGCAGCCCGGGACAGGGGGTCAATCAGCCCCAGCATTTT.

The chain combines TRBV5-1 with TRBJ1-2; maybe TRBD1 (5 bases). Germline V gene lookup returns CDR1 SGHRS and CDR2 YFSETQ. CDR3 length equals 15 residues. Trimming cost V 0 bases and J 5 bases, with 14 bases left between them. CDR3 DNA: TGCGCCAGCAGCTTGGACAGGCCAAAAGCGTATGGCTACACCTTC. Translating gives CASSLDRPKAYGYTF.

The gene calls are TRBV12-3 or TRBV12-4 and TRBJ2-3, with a tentative D call TRBD1 (5 bases). This CDR3 contains 13 residues. With 7 bases removed from V and 4 bases from J, the gap between germline ends came to 12 bases. The CDR3: CASNGHTSDTQYF. For the CDR3, the DNA is TGTGCCAGCAATGGACACACTTCAGATACGCAGTATTTT.

This clone was recorded a few times. The chain carries TRBV6-6 and TRBJ1-1, with a tentative D call TRBD1 (6 bases). The V gene lost 6 bases and the J gene lost 0 bases, with 11 bases spanning the gap. CDR3 length: 14 residues. Looked up from germline, CDR1 is MNHNY and CDR2 is SVGAGI (reference sequence). CDR3 sequence: CASRNGGMNTEAFF. DNA for the CDR3: TGTGCCAGCAGAAATGGGGGCATGAACACTGAAGCTTTCTTT.

The V call is TRBV11-2, the J call TRBJ2-1; possible D gene TRBD2, 6 bases. Germline assignment: CDR1 SGHAT and CDR2 FQNNGV. The CDR3 is made up of 14 amino acids. With 7 bases removed from V and 7 bases from J, the gap between germline ends came to 17 bases. For the CDR3, the DNA is TGTGCCAGCAACGGAGGGGTCACCGGGAATGAGCAGTTCTTC. Its protein is CASNGGVTGNEQFF.

This clone occurred a few times. DNA of the CDR3: TGTGCCAGCTCACCCTCGCGGGACAGGGCCCACGGCTACACCTTC. It is translated as CASSPSRDRAHGYTF. The chain couples TRBV18 to TRBJ1-2; 9 bases match TRBD1. Germline values: CDR1 KGHSH, CDR2 LQKENI. The CDR3 runs to 15 residues. Trimming cost V 3 bases and J 8 bases; bases outside gene matches: 10. Variable domain in full (rest from reference TRBV18 and TRBJ1-2): NAGVMQNPRHLVRRRGQEARLRCSPMKGHSHVYWYRQLPEEGLKFMVYLQKENIIDESGMPKERFSAEFPKEGPSILRIQQVVRGDSAAYFCASSPSRDRAHGYTFGSGTRLTVV.

This clone was observed a single time. The chain is built from TRBV5-1 and TRBJ2-2; TRBD2 might be the D (7 bases). Germline lookup yields CDR1 SGHRS and CDR2 YFSETQ. Trimming removed 0 bases from V and 6 bases from J, with 15 bases in between. The CDR3 is 16 amino acids. The CDR3: CASSLVRGASAGELFF. The CDR3 DNA is TGCGCCAGCAGCTTGGTCCGGGGGGCAAGTGCCGGGGAGCTGTTTTTT.

This clone turned up a few times. The CDR3 DNA reads TGTGCCAGCAGTTACTCCGCGTCCGGGACACTTGCCTACGAGCAGTACTTC. Translation: CASSYSASGTLAYEQYF. This chain uses TRBV6-2 or TRBV6-3 with TRBJ2-7; TRBD1 is a possible D gene (6 bases). Germline lookup yields CDR1 MNHEY and CDR2 SVGEGT. CDR3 size: 17 residues. V gave up 0 bases and J gave up 2 bases, with 17 bases separating them.

V is TRBV18 and J is TRBJ2-3, with 7 nucleotides matching TRBD2. The germline V gene has CDR1 KGHSH and CDR2 LQKENI. V lost 3 bases, J lost 2 bases, and 2 bases stayed unmatched. CDR3 length: 14 residues. In DNA, the CDR3 is TGTGCCAGCTCACCTGGGACTAACACAGATACGCAGTATTTT. Translated: CASSPGTNTDTQYF.

The rearrangement uses TRBV7-9 and TRBJ2-2; D remains ambiguous. Per the germline V gene, CDR1 is SEHNR and CDR2 is FQNEAQ (reference sequence). With 1 base removed from V and 5 bases from J, the gap between germline ends came to 20 bases. The CDR3 totals 18 residues. CDR3 DNA sequence: TGTGCCAGCAGCTTAGACCAGACGGGTAGCCCCCGGACCGGGGAGCTGTTTTTT. It specifies CASSLDQTGSPRTGELFF.

V gene TRBV2 combines with J gene TRBJ1-2; 8 nucleotides line up with TRBD1. Trimming removed 8 bases from V and 7 bases from J; junction bases left unmatched: 9. There are 13 residues in the CDR3. Germline V gene sequence: CDR1 SNHLY, CDR2 FYNNEI. The CDR3: CASGGQGHSGYTF. The CDR3 nucleotides read TGTGCCAGCGGCGGACAGGGACACTCTGGCTACACCTTC. Full variable domain (remainder filled in from reference TRBV2 and TRBJ1-2): EPEVTQTPSHQVTQMGQEVILRCVPISNHLYFYWYRQILGQKVEFLVSFYNNEISEKSEIFDDQFSVERPDGSNFTLKIRSTKLEDSAMYFCASGGQGHSGYTFGSGTRLTVV.

The chain carries TRBV6-5 and TRBJ2-7, with D unclear. CDR1 is MNHEY, CDR2 SVGAGI, per germline. The CDR3 covers 15 residues. V was trimmed by 6 bases and J by 0 bases, leaving 15 bases between them. The CDR3 region is CASSRARQPSYEQYF. The CDR3 DNA reads as TGTGCCAGCAGCCGCGCGAGACAACCCTCCTACGAGCAGTACTTC.

The chain recombines TRBV6-2 or TRBV6-3 with TRBJ1-2, with D hard to call. In germline, CDR1 is MNHEY, CDR2 SVGEGT. Trimming stripped 2 bases from V and 4 bases from J, with 17 bases between. CDR3 length: 16 residues. The CDR3 nucleotides read TGTGCCAGCAGTTACCCGGACGGGATCAGAAGCTATGGCTACACCTTC. Protein: CASSYPDGIRSYGYTF.

This chain joins TRBV5-1 and TRBJ2-3; D not certain. The CDR3 contains 15 residues. The V end lost 0 bases, the J end lost 0 bases, and 8 bases lay between the germline ends. Per the germline V gene, CDR1 is SGHRS and CDR2 is YFSETQ. DNA for the CDR3: TGCGCCAGCAGCTTGGCAAGTGGAAGCACAGATACGCAGTATTTT. This sequence encodes CASSLASGSTDTQYF.

The chain links TRBV28 to TRBJ1-6; possible D gene TRBD1, 5 bases. The CDR3 runs to 15 residues. The V end was cut by 5 bases, the J end by 7 bases, with 15 bases between. In germline, CDR1 is MDHEN, CDR2 SYDVKM. CDR3 in amino acids: CASSTMGVGNSPLHF. DNA for the CDR3: TGTGCCAGCAGTACTATGGGGGTTGGCAATTCACCCCTCCACTTT. Based on the CDR3 plus reference TRBV28 and TRBJ1-6, the full variable domain is DVKVTQSSRYLVKRTGEKVFLECVQDMDHENMFWYRQDPGLGLRLIYFSYDVKMKEKGDIPEGYSVSREKKERFSLILESASTNQTSMYLCASSTMGVGNSPLHFGNGTRLTVT.

The chain uses TRBV28 and TRBJ1-6, with D maybe TRBD1 (5 bases). V was trimmed by 6 bases and J by 9 bases, leaving 15 bases between them. Germline V gene sequence: CDR1 MDHEN, CDR2 SYDVKM. The CDR3 is 14 amino acids. The CDR3 here is CASSKRRQSSPLHF. CDR3 coding DNA: TGTGCCAGCAGCAAGCGTCGACAGAGTTCACCCCTCCACTTT.

This rearrangement joins TRBV7-2 to TRBJ1-2; a possible D gene is TRBD1 (5 bases). The CDR3 runs 13 residues. Trimming pared 5 bases from V and 3 bases from J, leaving 10 bases between. From germline, CDR1 is SGHTA and CDR2 FQGNSA. The CDR3 is CASSKDIDYGYTF. In nucleotides, the CDR3 is TGTGCCAGCAGCAAGGACATCGACTATGGCTACACCTTC.

J is TRBJ2-7 and V is TRBV4-3; D may be TRBD2 (5 bases). The CDR3 runs 13 residues. Trimming cost V 0 bases and J 6 bases, with 9 bases left between them. CDR1 is LGHNA, CDR2 YSLEER, per germline. In DNA form, the CDR3 reads TGCGCCAGCAGCCAAGATCGGGGATCCGAGCAGTACTTC. It translates to CASSQDRGSEQYF.

V usage is TRBV6-4 and J usage is TRBJ2-2; 10 nucleotides match TRBD1. Germline V gives CDR1 MRHNA, CDR2 SNTAGT. The CDR3 is made up of 15 amino acids. Unmatched junction bases numbered 6, after V lost 6 bases and J lost 5 bases. The CDR3 sequence is CASSRTGGWTGELFF. The CDR3 nucleotides read TGTGCCAGCAGCCGGACAGGGGGATGGACCGGGGAGCTGTTTTTT.

The chain employs TRBV5-1 and TRBJ1-4; no reliable D call. Between the trimmed V and J ends, which lost 0 bases and 3 bases, there was a span of 9 bases. This CDR3 contains 15 residues. Germline CDR1 reads SGHRS; CDR2 reads YFSETQ. The CDR3 here is CASSLDGVSNEKLFF. DNA for the CDR3: TGCGCCAGCAGCTTGGATGGCGTTTCTAATGAAAAACTGTTTTTT.

This chain joins TRBV19 and TRBJ2-1, with 7 positions matching TRBD2. This CDR3 comprises 16 residues. Germline V gene data show CDR1 as LNHDA and CDR2 as SQIVND (reference sequence). The V and J ends lost 5 bases and 4 bases, in that order; junction bases with no gene match: 11. This chain's CDR3 is CASSRRGEPTYNEQFF. CDR3 DNA sequence: TGTGCCAGTAGTCGCCGGGGGGAGCCAACTTACAATGAGCAGTTCTTC.

The chain combines TRBV5-1 with TRBJ2-1, with 7 nucleotides matching TRBD2. Germline V lookup: CDR1 SGHRS, CDR2 YFSETQ. V dropped 3 bases and J dropped 0; count of bases not matched to a gene: 3. This CDR3 is built from 15 residues. In DNA form, the CDR3 reads TGCGCCAGCAGCTGGGGGGGAAGCTCCTACAATGAGCAGTTCTTC. This encodes CASSWGGSSYNEQFF.

V gene TRBV29-1 combines with J gene TRBJ1-4; D may be TRBD1 (5 bases). Germline loops: CDR1 SQVTM, CDR2 ANQGSEA. V lost 7 bases and J lost 4, with 10 bases in between. There are 12 residues in the CDR3. CDR3 sequence: CSASGGNEKLFF. The DNA of the CDR3 is TGCAGCGCCTCCGGGGGTAATGAAAAACTGTTTTTT. Full variable domain (missing parts from reference TRBV29-1 and TRBJ1-4): SAVISQKPSRDICQRGTSLTIQCQVDSQVTMMFWYRQQPGQSLTLIATANQGSEATYESGFVIDKFPISRPNLTFSTLTVSNMSPEDSSIYLCSASGGNEKLFFGSGTQLSVL.

The genes are TRBV5-4 and TRBJ2-5; 11 bases line up with TRBD2. V lost 0 bases, J lost 5 bases, and 9 bases stayed unmatched. This CDR3 comprises 17 residues. CDR1 is SGHNT and CDR2 is YYREEE in the germline V gene (reference sequence). CDR3 amino acids: CASSLGGGTSGGETQYF. The CDR3 DNA reads TGTGCCAGCAGCTTGGGGGGCGGGACTAGCGGTGGGGAGACCCAGTACTTC.

The rearrangement uses TRBV4-3 and TRBJ1-2; 10 nucleotides align to TRBD1. V shed 3 bases, J shed 7 bases, and the junction held 8 bases outside the gene matches. The length of the CDR3 is 15 residues. Germline CDR1 LGHNA, CDR2 YSLEER. CDR3: CASSHTGTGVFGYTF. CDR3 coding DNA: TGCGCCAGCAGCCATACCGGGACAGGGGTCTTTGGCTACACCTTC.

The rearrangement uses TRBV9 and TRBJ1-2; 7 bases line up with TRBD1. Germline V gene lookup returns CDR1 SGDLS and CDR2 YYNGEE. The J segment lost 6 bases and the V segment lost 3 bases, leaving 14 bases of the junction unmatched. This CDR3 comprises 16 residues. The CDR3 region has the DNA TGTGCCAGCAGCGATACGGGACAGCGACTGATCCATGGCTACACCTTC. As protein: CASSDTGQRLIHGYTF.

The CDR3 protein is CASSSETGLSPLHF. CDR3 in DNA: TGCGCCAGCAGCTCGGAGACAGGGTTGTCACCCCTCCACTTT. The chain is built from TRBV5-1 and TRBJ1-6; 7 nucleotides align to TRBD1. The V gene's germline CDR1 is SGHRS and CDR2 YFSETQ. The CDR3 extends over 14 amino acids. The trim removed 3 bases at V and 10 bases at J, leaving 7 bases unmatched.

A few counts support this clone. The CDR3: CASSRRGRAEAFF. CDR3 sequence (DNA): TGTGCCAGCAGCCGCCGGGGGAGGGCCGAAGCTTTCTTT. This sequence joins TRBV7-8 and TRBJ1-1; D is perhaps TRBD1 (5 bases). The CDR3 runs 13 residues. The germline V and J ends were trimmed by 5 bases and 8 bases, with 15 bases remaining between them. Germline V gene sequence: CDR1 SGHVS, CDR2 FQNEAQ. Using reference TRBV7-8 and TRBJ1-1 for the parts outside the CDR3, the full variable domain is GAGVSQSPRYKVAKRGQDVALRCDPISGHVSLFWYQQALGQGPEFLTYFQNEAQLDKSGLPSDRFFAERPEGSVSTLKIQRTQQEDSAVYLCASSRRGRAEAFFGQGTRLTVV.

The chain links TRBV3-1 (or the pseudogene TRBV3-2) to TRBJ2-1; D gene ambiguous. V lost 4 bases and J lost 7, with 8 bases in between. The length of the CDR3 is 12 residues. Germline V gene data show CDR1 as LGHDT and CDR2 as YNNKEL (reference sequence). The CDR3 bases are TGTGCCAGCAGCCCAAAGCTGAATGAGCAGTTCTTC. Its protein product is CASSPKLNEQFF.

V and J are TRBV6-2 or TRBV6-3 and TRBJ1-1, with 8 bases lining up with TRBD1. The CDR3 runs to 15 residues. CDR1 and CDR2 (germline): MNHEY, SVGEGT. Trimming at V came to 5 bases and at J to 4 bases, leaving 9 bases not matched to a gene. The CDR3 DNA sequence: TGTGCCAGCAGTGCGGGGGACAGGTGGGGCACTGAAGCTTTCTTT. Translated: CASSAGDRWGTEAFF.